Shown below are 24 T cell receptor beta chains from a single sample sequenced in a study of naive and memory T cell subsets. Both TRBC1 and TRBC2 were covered by a beta constant-region primer of two equimolar oligonucleotides. Four rounds of PCR amplified the ligated cDNA using nested alpha and beta constant-region primers plus SP2. TCRdb independently ran MiXCR on the UMI-ligation and nested PCR reads; one entry per CDR3 protein. The sample lists some 110,000 distinct CDR3 sequences, 36% occurring once. Sequencing used central memory CD4+ T cells from blood. Receptors originate from a human donor in good health.

This sequence joins TRBV7-9 and TRBJ2-3; D could derive from TRBD1 or TRBD2 (6 bases each). The CDR3 covers 16 residues. V was pared by 5 bases and J by 0 bases, with 15 bases between. Germline CDR1 and CDR2: SEHNR and FQNEAQ (reference sequence). This CDR3 is CASSPTGATSTDTQYF. CDR3 sequence (DNA): TGTGCCAGCAGCCCCACGGGGGCAACTAGCACAGATACGCAGTATTTT.

This clonotype showed up just a few times. This chain links TRBV6-2 or TRBV6-3 with TRBJ2-1; no definite D call. Trimming stripped 7 bases from V and 6 bases from J, with 7 bases between. Germline V gene data show CDR1 as MNHEY and CDR2 as SVGEGT. CDR3 length: 11 residues. As DNA, the CDR3 is TGTGCCAGCAAACAAGGCAATGAGCAGTTCTTC. Translated: CASKQGNEQFF.

The chain links TRBV14 to TRBJ2-7, with D possibly TRBD2 on 7 matching bases. Germline lookup yields CDR1 SGHDN and CDR2 FVKESK. V shed 4 bases and J shed 6 bases, with 22 bases lying between them. The CDR3 covers 16 residues. Written as DNA, the CDR3 is TGTGCCAGCAGCCCCCTTCTTGGGGGCGGGAGACTCGAGCAGTACTTC. Its translation is CASSPLLGGGRLEQYF.

The chain uses TRBV6-2 or TRBV6-3 and TRBJ1-5; 7 nucleotides line up with TRBD1. The length of the CDR3 is 17 residues. CDR1 and CDR2 (germline): MNHEY, SVGEGT. V gave up 6 bases and J gave up 3 bases; unmatched junction bases: 14. For the CDR3, the DNA is TGTGCCAGCAGCCCAGCGACAGGGAGGCTCTACAATCAGCCCCAGCATTTT. Amino acid sequence: CASSPATGRLYNQPQHF.

The sample holds one count of this clonotype. This chain links TRBV19 with TRBJ2-1, with D perhaps TRBD2 (5 bases). The CDR3 is made up of 17 amino acids. V was cut by 4 bases and J by 1 base, with 17 bases left in between. Germline values: CDR1 LNHDA, CDR2 SQIVND (reference sequence). As DNA, the CDR3 is TGTGCCAGTAGTACCTACCTGTCGAGGGAGTCCTACAATGAGCAGTTCTTC. This translates into CASSTYLSRESYNEQFF.

This clonotype was counted a few times. The rearrangement uses TRBV11-2 and TRBJ2-3, with TRBD1 identical over 10 bases. The CDR3 consists of 16 residues. V lost 5 bases to trimming and J lost 3 bases; unmatched junction nucleotides: 8. Germline V gene lookup returns CDR1 SGHAT and CDR2 FQNNGV. The CDR3: CASSTRQGARTDTQYF. CDR3 sequence (DNA): TGTGCCAGCAGCACCCGACAGGGGGCGAGGACAGATACGCAGTATTTT.

The rearrangement joins TRBV11-2 to TRBJ2-2, with unresolved D. V was trimmed by 1 base and J by 4 bases, leaving 13 bases between them. From germline, CDR1 is SGHAT and CDR2 FQNNGV. The CDR3 spans 16 residues. As DNA, the CDR3 is TGTGCCAGCAGCTTAGGTGGGGTGTCAGGCACCGGGGAGCTGTTTTTT. Translation: CASSLGGVSGTGELFF.

V is TRBV3-1 and J is TRBJ2-7, with D possibly TRBD2 on 6 matching bases. Germline-derived CDR1 and CDR2 are LGHDT and YNNKEL (reference sequence). V shed 2 bases and J shed 4 bases, with 9 bases lying between them. This CDR3 is 13 amino acids long. CDR3 sequence (DNA): TGTGCCAGCAGCCAACTTAGCGGATACGAGCAGTACTTC. Its protein is CASSQLSGYEQYF.

This clonotype showed up many times. The chain employs TRBV4-1 and TRBJ2-7; 7 bases fit TRBD1. The V gene end was trimmed by 1 base and the J gene end by 0 bases; junction bases not matched to a gene: 6. From germline, CDR1 is MGHRA and CDR2 YSYEKL. This CDR3 comprises 16 residues. CDR3 sequence reads: CASSQGPGGSSYEQYF. The CDR3 DNA reads as TGCGCCAGCAGCCAAGGCCCAGGGGGAAGCTCCTACGAGCAGTACTTC.

J is TRBJ1-1 and V is TRBV7-2; D uncertain. The CDR3 sequence is 13 residues long. V shed 4 bases and J shed 0 bases, with 6 bases lying between them. Germline CDR1 and CDR2: SGHTA and FQGNSA. The CDR3 DNA reads TGTGCCAGCAGCTCAAATTTGAACACTGAAGCTTTCTTT. Its protein is CASSSNLNTEAFF.

J is TRBJ1-5 and V is TRBV12-3 or TRBV12-4; possibly TRBD1 for D (5 bases). This CDR3 comprises 14 residues. V dropped 6 bases and J dropped 11 bases, with 20 bases sitting between them. The CDR3 sequence is CASSEGLALGAQHF. The CDR3 nucleotides read TGTGCCAGCAGCGAAGGCCTGGCCTTAGGGGCCCAGCATTTT.

The chain links TRBV6-6 to TRBJ2-2, with D hard to call. Trimming stripped 6 bases from V and 5 bases from J, with 10 bases between. Germline V gene data show CDR1 as MNHNY and CDR2 as SVGAGI (reference sequence). This CDR3 region has 13 residues. CDR3 loop: CASSRSWTGELFF. The CDR3 nucleotides are TGTGCCAGCAGCCGAAGCTGGACCGGGGAGCTGTTTTTT.

The V and J genes are TRBV7-3 and TRBJ2-1; the D gene is possibly TRBD2 (5 bases). The CDR3 loop spans 15 amino acids. Germline values: CDR1 SGHTA, CDR2 FQGTGA. Deletions cut 5 bases from V and 9 bases from J, with 20 bases between. The CDR3 nucleotides read TGTGCCAGCAGCGAACACTCGGATAGCGCGGTTGAGCAGTTCTTC. Its translation: CASSEHSDSAVEQFF.

The V gene is TRBV20-1, the J gene TRBJ2-5; 10 positions match TRBD2. The CDR3 totals 16 residues. The germline CDR1 and CDR2 sequences are DFQATT and SNEGSKA (reference sequence). V lost 0 bases to trimming and J lost 2 bases; unmatched junction nucleotides: 6. This chain's CDR3 is CSARDKTSGIQETQYF. CDR3 nucleotides: TGCAGTGCTAGAGATAAAACTAGCGGGATTCAAGAGACCCAGTACTTC.

This chain joins TRBV10-1 and TRBJ1-2; D is unclear. CDR3 size: 13 residues. In germline, CDR1 is WNHNN, CDR2 SYGVQD (reference sequence). The V gene lost 3 bases and the J gene lost 2 bases, with 7 bases spanning the gap. CDR3 region: CASSEAQNYGYTF. CDR3 DNA sequence: TGCGCCAGCAGTGAAGCACAAAACTATGGCTACACCTTC.

V is TRBV21-1 and J is TRBJ2-3; whether TRBD1, the table's D call, matches the DNA was not checked. TRBV21-1 is a pseudogene locus. The CDR3 is made up of 17 amino acids. The CDR3 region is CASSKRQGGPFTDTQYF. As DNA, the CDR3 is TGTGCCAGCAGCAAAAGGCAAGGCGGCCCCTTCACAGATACGCAGTATTTT.

This chain links TRBV7-8 with TRBJ2-4, with 11 bases fitting TRBD2. Trimming removed 3 bases from V and 3 bases from J; junction bases left unmatched: 10. Germline CDR1 reads SGHVS; CDR2 reads FQNEAQ. The CDR3 extends over 18 amino acids. CDR3: CASSLGVAGGPGKNIQYF. In nucleotides, the CDR3 is TGTGCCAGCAGCTTGGGAGTAGCGGGAGGGCCGGGCAAAAACATTCAGTACTTC.

The chain is built from TRBV20-1 and TRBJ1-2, with D perhaps matching TRBD1 (6 bases). This CDR3 contains 15 residues. Trimming shortened V by 3 bases and J by 2 bases, and 16 bases separated the two germline ends. Germline CDR1 is DFQATT and CDR2 is SNEGSKA (reference sequence). The CDR3 bases are TGCAGTGCTAGGTGGTTCGGACAGAACAACTATGGCTACACCTTC. It yields the protein CSARWFGQNNYGYTF.

This chain uses TRBV28 with TRBJ2-5; 13 bases match TRBD2. Germline trimming cut 2 bases from V and 0 bases from J; bases unmatched to any gene: 3. CDR1 is MDHEN, CDR2 SYDVKM, per germline. This CDR3 has 17 amino acids. The CDR3 loop reads CASSLGGLAGNQETQYF. The CDR3 DNA reads as TGTGCCAGCAGTTTAGGGGGACTAGCGGGGAACCAAGAGACCCAGTACTTC.

V is TRBV6-1 and J is TRBJ2-1; weak D call: TRBD1 (6 bases). This CDR3 contains 15 residues. The germline gives CDR1 MNHNS, CDR2 SASEGT. The ends were cut back, 6 bases at V and 4 bases at J, with 16 bases in the middle. In nucleotides, the CDR3 is TGTGCCAGCAGGAGACAGGACATCGAATACAATGAGCAGTTCTTC. Its translation: CASRRQDIEYNEQFF.

The J gene is TRBJ2-7, the V gene TRBV6-1; 8 bases map to TRBD1. Trimming at V came to 8 bases and at J to 1 base, leaving 7 bases not matched to a gene. Germline CDR1 MNHNS, CDR2 SASEGT. The CDR3 has 14 amino acids. Here the CDR3 DNA reads TGTGCCAGCGCGATCGGACAGGGTTCCTACGAGCAGTACTTC. The encoded protein is CASAIGQGSYEQYF.

This clonotype came up a few times. V usage is TRBV6-1 and J usage is TRBJ2-7; D gene ambiguous. This CDR3 spans 12 amino acids. The germline gives CDR1 MNHNS, CDR2 SASEGT. V lost 2 bases and J 0 bases, leaving 2 bases between the germline ends. CDR3 coding DNA: TGTGCCAGCAGTGAAACCTCCTACGAGCAGTACTTC. This gives the protein CASSETSYEQYF.

The rearrangement uses TRBV12-3 or TRBV12-4 and TRBJ2-1; D perhaps matches TRBD1 (6 bases). The CDR3 is 12 residues long. The ends were cut back, 3 bases at V and 14 bases at J, with 14 bases in the middle. The CDR3 sequence is CASSFRGGREFF. DNA of the CDR3: TGTGCCAGCAGTTTTCGAGGGGGAAGGGAGTTCTTC.

V is TRBV20-1 and J is TRBJ2-1, with TRBD2 as a possible D gene (6 bases). The CDR3 runs to 15 residues. Germline lookup yields CDR1 DFQATT and CDR2 SNEGSKA (reference sequence). Trimming shortened V by 0 bases and J by 4 bases, and 13 bases separated the two germline ends. The CDR3 loop is CSARDPEGPYNEQFF. CDR3 nucleotides: TGCAGTGCTAGAGATCCGGAGGGCCCTTACAATGAGCAGTTCTTC.